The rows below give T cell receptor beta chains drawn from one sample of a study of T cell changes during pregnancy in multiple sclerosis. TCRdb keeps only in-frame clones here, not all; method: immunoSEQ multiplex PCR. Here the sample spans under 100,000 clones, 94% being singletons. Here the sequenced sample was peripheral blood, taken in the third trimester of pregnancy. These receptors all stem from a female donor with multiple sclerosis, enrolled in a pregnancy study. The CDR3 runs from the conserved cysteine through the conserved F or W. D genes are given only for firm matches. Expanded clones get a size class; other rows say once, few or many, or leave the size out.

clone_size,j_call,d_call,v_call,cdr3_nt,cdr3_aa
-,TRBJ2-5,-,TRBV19,TGTGCCAGTAGAGGCAGGGAAGAGACCCAGTACTTC,CASRGREETQYF
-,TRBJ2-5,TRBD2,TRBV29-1,TGCAGCGTTGAAGATTCACTGCGGGGGGGGAACCAAGAGACCCAGTACTTC,CSVEDSLRGGNQETQYF
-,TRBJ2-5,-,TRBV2,TGTGCCAGCATGGCGGGGAAAGAGACCCAGTACTTC,CASMAGKETQYF
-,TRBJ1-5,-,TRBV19,TGTGCCAGTAGTATATCAGGGAACGGGAATCAGCCCCAGCATTTT,CASSISGNGNQPQHF
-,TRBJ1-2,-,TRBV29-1,TGCAGCGTTGATGGGGGGGGCTATGGCTATGGCTACACCTTC,CSVDGGGYGYGYTF
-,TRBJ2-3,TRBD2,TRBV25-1,TGTGCCAGCAGTGATGTTGGACTAGCCGATACGCAGTATTTT,CASSDVGLADTQYF
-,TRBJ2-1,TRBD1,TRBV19,TGTGCCAGTAGTCTGGCAGGGGGCGCTCAGAATGAGCAGTTCTTC,CASSLAGGAQNEQFF
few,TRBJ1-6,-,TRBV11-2,TGTGCCAGCAGCTTAGCGGGGGGGAATTCACCCCTCCACTTT,CASSLAGGNSPLHF
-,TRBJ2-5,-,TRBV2,TGTGCCAGCAGCCCCAGGGCAACCCAAGAGACCCAGTACTTC,CASSPRATQETQYF
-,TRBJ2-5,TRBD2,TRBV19,TGTGCCAGTAGTATAGCCGCGGGGGGACCGCAAGAGACCCAGTACTTC,CASSIAAGGPQETQYF
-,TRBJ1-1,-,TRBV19,TGTGCCAGTACCATCTCTCAAATCCAGGGGCTCACTGAAGCTTTCTTT,CASTISQIQGLTEAFF
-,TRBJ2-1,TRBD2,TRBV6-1,TGTGCCAGCAGTGAGATTAGCGGGGCCGTCAATGAGCAGTTCTTC,CASSEISGAVNEQFF
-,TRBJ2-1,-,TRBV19,TGTGCCAGTAGTACCGGACAGAACTCCTACAATGAGCAGTTCTTC,CASSTGQNSYNEQFF
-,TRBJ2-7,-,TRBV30,TGTGCCTGGAGTTCCTTTGACGGGTACGAGCAGTACTTC,CAWSSFDGYEQYF
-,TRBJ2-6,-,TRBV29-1,TGCAGCGTTCCTACAGTGTTACAAAGCTCTGGGGCCAACGTCCTGACTTTC,CSVPTVLQSSGANVLTF
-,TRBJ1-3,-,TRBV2,TGTGCCAGCAGTCGTGGACAGTCAGTAACTTACTCTGGAAACACCATATATTTT,CASSRGQSVTYSGNTIYF
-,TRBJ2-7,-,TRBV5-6,TGTGCCAGCAGCTTGACAGGGAGCTCCTACGAGCAGTACTTC,CASSLTGSSYEQYF
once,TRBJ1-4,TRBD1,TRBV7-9,TGTGCCAGCAGCCAACAGGGGTTCGATGAAAAACTGTTTTTT,CASSQQGFDEKLFF
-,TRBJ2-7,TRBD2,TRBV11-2,TGTGCCAGCAGCTTAGCGGGGGGACTCTCCTACGAGCAGTACTTC,CASSLAGGLSYEQYF
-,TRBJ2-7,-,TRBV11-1,TGTGCCAGCAGCTCCTACTACGAGCAGTACTTC,CASSSYYEQYF
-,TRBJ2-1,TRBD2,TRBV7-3,TGTGCCAGCAGCTTACTCCCCGGGGGGAATTACAATGAGCAGTTCTTC,CASSLLPGGNYNEQFF
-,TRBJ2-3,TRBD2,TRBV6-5,TGTGCCAGCAGTATATTTAGCGGGGGCACAGATACGCAGTATTTT,CASSIFSGGTDTQYF
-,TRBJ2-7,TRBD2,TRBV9,TGTGCCAGCAGCCCCGGGGGGGCCTACGAGCAGTACTTC,CASSPGGAYEQYF
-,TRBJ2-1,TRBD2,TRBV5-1,TGCGCCAGCAGCCCCTCGACTAGCGGGGGGGCGGGGGAGCAGTTCTTC,CASSPSTSGGAGEQFF
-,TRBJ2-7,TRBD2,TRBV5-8,TGTGCCAGCAGCTTGACTAGCGGGGACTACTACGAGCAGTACTTC,CASSLTSGDYYEQYF
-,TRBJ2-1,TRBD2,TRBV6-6,TGTGCCACTCGACTAGCGGGGGTTTACAATGAGCAGTTCTTC,CATRLAGVYNEQFF
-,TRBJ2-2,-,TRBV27,TGTGCCACCCTCGCGGACACCGGGGAGCTGTTTTTT,CATLADTGELFF
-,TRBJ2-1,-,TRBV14,TGTGCCAGCAGCCAAGTGGGGGGGGGCCTCAATGAGCAGTTCTTC,CASSQVGGGLNEQFF
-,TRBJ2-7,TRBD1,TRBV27,TGTGCCAGCAGTTTACCCTCGACAGGGGGGCACGAGCAGTACTTC,CASSLPSTGGHEQYF
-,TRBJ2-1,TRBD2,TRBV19,TGTGCCAGTAGTATAGGGCCAGGGAGGGATGAGCAGTTCTTC,CASSIGPGRDEQFF
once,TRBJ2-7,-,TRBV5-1,TGCGCCAGCAGCTTGGGAGGGTTCGAGCAGTACTTC,CASSLGGFEQYF
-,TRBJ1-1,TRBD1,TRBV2,TGTGCCAGATTAAAGGACAGGGGGCTTGACACTGAAGCTTTCTTT,CARLKDRGLDTEAFF
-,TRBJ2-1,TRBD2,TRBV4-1,TGCGCCAGCAGCCAAGATTCTAGCGGGGGATACAATGAGCAGTTCTTC,CASSQDSSGGYNEQFF
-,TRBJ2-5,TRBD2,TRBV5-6,TGTGCCAGCAGCTCCCGGAGACTAGCGGGGAAAGAGACCCAGTACTTC,CASSSRRLAGKETQYF
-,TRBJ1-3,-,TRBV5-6,TGTGCCAGCAGCACAGGGAGCACTGGAAACACCATATATTTT,CASSTGSTGNTIYF
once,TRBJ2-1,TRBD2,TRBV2,TGTGCCAGCAGAAAGACTAGCGGGAGCGGTAGGAATGAGCAGTTCTTC,CASRKTSGSGRNEQFF
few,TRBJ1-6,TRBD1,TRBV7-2,TGTGCCAGCAGATCCGGACAGGGGGCTGGTTCACCCCTCCACTTT,CASRSGQGAGSPLHF
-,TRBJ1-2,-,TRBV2,TGTGCCAGCAGCCCCGGGGCAGGGGAACTCTATGGCTACACCTTC,CASSPGAGELYGYTF
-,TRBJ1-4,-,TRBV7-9,TGTGCCAGCAGCTTAGGAGGGGGAGATAATGAAAAACTGTTTTTT,CASSLGGGDNEKLFF
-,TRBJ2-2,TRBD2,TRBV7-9,TGTGCCAGCAGTCCCACTAGCGGGGGGGACACCGGGGAGCTGTTTTTT,CASSPTSGGDTGELFF
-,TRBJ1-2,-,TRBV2,TGTGCCAGCAGTGTTTGGGGCGGCTACACCTTC,CASSVWGGYTF
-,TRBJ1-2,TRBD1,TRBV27,TGTGCCAGCAGTCCTAAGGTGCGGGACAGGGGGTGGGACTATGGCTACACCTTC,CASSPKVRDRGWDYGYTF
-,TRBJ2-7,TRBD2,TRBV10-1,TGCGCCAGCAGTGAGCGACTAGCGGGGGGGCTCTACGAGCAGTACTTC,CASSERLAGGLYEQYF
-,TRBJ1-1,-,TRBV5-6,TGTGCCAGCAGCCAGGACACTGAAGCTTTCTTT,CASSQDTEAFF
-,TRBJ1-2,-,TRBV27,TGTGCCAGCAGTTCGTTGGCAGACTATGGCTACACCTTC,CASSSLADYGYTF
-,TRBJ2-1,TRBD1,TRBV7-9,TGTGCCAGCAGCCGGGACAGGGAATTTGTCCATGAGCAGTTCTTC,CASSRDREFVHEQFF
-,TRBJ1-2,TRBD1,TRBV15,TGTGCCACCAGCAGAGAACGACAGGGGAGCTATGGCTACACCTTC,CATSRERQGSYGYTF
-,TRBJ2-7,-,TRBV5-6,TGTGCCAGCAGTTCCCGGAGGACCCTCTCCTACGAGCAGTACTTC,CASSSRRTLSYEQYF
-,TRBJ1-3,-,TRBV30,TGTGCCTGGAGTCCTATAAGAAACACCATATATTTT,CAWSPIRNTIYF
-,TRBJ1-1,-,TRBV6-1,TGTGCCAGCAGTGAAAGCAGAGGCACTGAAGCTTTCTTT,CASSESRGTEAFF
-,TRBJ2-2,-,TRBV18,TGTGCCAGCTCACCAATGGGCGGGACCACCGGGGAGCTGTTTTTT,CASSPMGGTTGELFF
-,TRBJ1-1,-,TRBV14,TGTGCCAGCAGCCCGAGGCCTCCCTCAAGGGAGACTGAAGCTTTCTTT,CASSPRPPSRETEAFF
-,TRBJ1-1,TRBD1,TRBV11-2,TGTGCCAGCAGCTCGCACAGGGGGTCGAACACTGAAGCTTTCTTT,CASSSHRGSNTEAFF
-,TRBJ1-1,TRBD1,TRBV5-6,TGTGCCAGCAGAAAACAGGGGAAGAACACTGAAGCTTTCTTT,CASRKQGKNTEAFF
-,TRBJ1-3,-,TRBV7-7,TGTGCTAGCAGCTTAGGACCAGGACTTGGAAACACCATATATTTT,CASSLGPGLGNTIYF
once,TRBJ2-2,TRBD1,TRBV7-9,TGTGCCAGCAGACGTGGGGCACAGGGGGCGCTCGGCGGGGAGCTGTTTTTT,CASRRGAQGALGGELFF